Following are 19 T cell receptor beta chains from one sample sequenced in a study of blood T cell repertoires in COVID-19. Measured with immunoSEQ multiplex PCR; TCRdb has only the in-frame clones, and not every one. The repertoire consists of hundreds of thousands of clones, with approximately 80% occurring once and the leading ten covering approximately 4.3%. The sample comprised PBMCs or T cells enriched from blood (not recorded which). All receptors derive from a man between 25 and 39 years old with acute COVID-19.

The genes are TRBV10-3 and TRBJ2-1; 15 bases agree with TRBD2. In germline, CDR1 is ENHRY, CDR2 SYGVKD. Germline trimming cut 0 bases from V and 8 bases from J; bases unmatched to any gene: 2. The CDR3 consists of 16 residues. For the CDR3, the DNA is TGTGCCATCAGTGAGTCGGGACTAGCGGGGGGTTATGAGCAGTTCTTC. Amino acid sequence: CAISESGLAGGYEQFF.

The genes are TRBV6-5 and TRBJ2-3; 7 bases fit TRBD2. The CDR3 is made up of 16 amino acids. V was clipped by 4 bases and J by 0 bases; unmatched bases: 7. Germline values: CDR1 MNHEY, CDR2 SVGAGI. The CDR3 coding sequence is TGTGCCAGCAGTTCCCGAGCGGGGCCTAGCACAGATACGCAGTATTTT. This gives the protein CASSSRAGPSTDTQYF.

The chain joins TRBV4-1 to TRBJ1-2; D not resolved. This CDR3 is built from 14 residues. The germline V gene has CDR1 MGHRA and CDR2 YSYEKL. V lost 1 base and J 1 base, leaving 7 bases between the germline ends. The CDR3 DNA follows: TGCGCCAGCAGCCAAGGGTCCGGTAACTATGGCTACACCTTC. Encoded protein: CASSQGSGNYGYTF.

The V call is TRBV18, the J call TRBJ2-6; 7 bases align to TRBD1. With V trimmed by 6 bases and J by 1 base, 6 bases remained unmatched. The CDR3 contains 16 residues. CDR1 and CDR2 from the germline V gene are KGHSH and LQKENI. The CDR3 loop is CASSGQPGSGANVLTF. The CDR3 region has the DNA TGTGCCAGCTCGGGACAGCCCGGGTCTGGGGCCAACGTCCTGACTTTC.

This chain connects TRBV19 to TRBJ1-1; a weak D match, TRBD1 (6 bases). The germline V and J ends were trimmed by 6 bases and 3 bases, with 17 bases remaining between them. CDR1 and CDR2 (germline): LNHDA, SQIVND (reference sequence). This CDR3 comprises 15 residues. CDR3 nucleotides: TGTGCCAGTAGCTTAGGACAGAAACACTACACTGAAGCTTTCTTT. Protein: CASSLGQKHYTEAFF. Full variable domain (rest looked up from reference TRBV19 and TRBJ1-1): DGGITQSPKYLFRKEGQNVTLSCEQNLNHDAMYWYRQDPGQGLRLIYYSQIVNDFQKGDIAEGYSVSREKKESFPLTVTSAQKNPTAFYLCASSLGQKHYTEAFFGQGTRLTVV.

The chain uses TRBV10-2 and TRBJ1-1; TRBD1 might be the D (5 bases). The V and J ends lost 3 bases and 5 bases respectively, with 10 bases between them. Germline V gives CDR1 WSHSY, CDR2 SAAADI. This CDR3 has 13 residues. Written as DNA, the CDR3 is TGCGCCAGCAGTGATTGGGGCGAGACTGAAGCTTTCTTT. Residues: CASSDWGETEAFF.

V is TRBV10-3 and J is TRBJ1-1; TRBD1 aligns across 11 bases. Trimming took 3 bases from V and 1 from J; bases not matched to a gene: 10. Germline V CDR1 and CDR2: ENHRY, SYGVKD. The CDR3 spans 18 residues. CDR3 sequence: CAISDPGTGGQENTEAFF. The CDR3 nucleotides are TGTGCCATCAGTGACCCCGGGACAGGGGGTCAGGAGAACACTGAAGCTTTCTTT.

The chain couples TRBV5-6 to TRBJ1-2; TRBD1 is a possible D gene (6 bases). CDR1 and CDR2 (germline): SGHDT, YYEEEE. The ends were cut back, 2 bases at V and 3 bases at J, with 14 bases in the middle. The CDR3 is 15 residues long. For the CDR3, the DNA is TGTGCCAGCAGCTTCTCCGCAGGGGTAGACTATGGCTACACCTTC. Protein: CASSFSAGVDYGYTF.

This chain joins TRBV19 and TRBJ2-5; 8 nucleotides line up with TRBD1. Germline V gene lookup returns CDR1 LNHDA and CDR2 SQIVND (reference sequence). The CDR3 extends over 15 amino acids. Losses at the gene ends were 0 bases for V and 4 bases for J; bases not matched to a gene: 4. CDR3 in amino acids: CASSIENRGRETQYF. The DNA for the CDR3 is TGTGCCAGTAGTATAGAGAACAGGGGGAGAGAGACCCAGTACTTC.

The chain is built from TRBV15 and TRBJ1-4; 8 bases agree with TRBD1. Germline lookup yields CDR1 LNHNV and CDR2 YYDKDF (reference sequence). The CDR3 extends over 16 amino acids. V lost 3 bases and J lost 0; bases outside the gene matches: 3. For the CDR3, the DNA is TGTGCCACCAGCAGGTTCAGGGGGCCAACTAATGAAAAACTGTTTTTT. It encodes CATSRFRGPTNEKLFF.

The rearrangement joins TRBV11-2 to TRBJ2-7, with TRBD2 matching over 11 bases. The V gene end was trimmed by 2 bases and the J gene end by 2 bases; junction bases not matched to a gene: 5. CDR1 and CDR2 (germline): SGHAT, FQNNGV. This CDR3 has 16 amino acids. In DNA form, the CDR3 reads TGTGCCAGCAGCTTAACTAGCGGGGGCCGCCCCTACGAGCAGTACTTC. Its translation: CASSLTSGGRPYEQYF.

This clone has only one observation. The V gene is TRBV5-6, the J gene TRBJ2-7; D unclear. V lost 0 bases to trimming and J lost 1 base, with 8 bases between them. CDR3 length: 14 residues. Germline V gene sequence: CDR1 SGHDT, CDR2 YYEEEE. The CDR3 DNA reads TGTGCCAGCAGCTTGGTGACACCTTCCTACGAGCAGTACTTC. This gives the protein CASSLVTPSYEQYF. The variable domain in full, completed from reference TRBV5-6 and TRBJ2-7, reads DAGVTQSPTHLIKTRGQQVTLRCSPKSGHDTVSWYQQALGQGPQFIFQYYEEEERQRGNFPDRFSGHQFPNYSSELNVNALLLGDSALYLCASSLVTPSYEQYFGPGTRLTVT.

This chain uses TRBV6-1 with TRBJ2-7; D gene unclear. Trimming took 2 bases from V and 1 from J, leaving 6 bases between them. Per germline, CDR1 MNHNS and CDR2 SASEGT. This CDR3 contains 13 residues. In nucleotides, the CDR3 is TGTGCCAGCAGTGAACGAGGATCCTACGAGCAGTACTTC. This translates into CASSERGSYEQYF.

The J gene is TRBJ2-5, the V gene TRBV5-6, with 12 nucleotides matching TRBD2. CDR3 length equals 15 residues. The V gene's germline CDR1 is SGHDT and CDR2 YYEEEE. V shed 1 base and J 4 bases; nucleotides not matched to a gene: 2. The CDR3 DNA reads as TGTGCCAGCAGCTTGTCGGGACTAGCGGGAGAGACCCAGTACTTC. Translated, it gives CASSLSGLAGETQYF.

This clone was seen a few times. The rearrangement uses TRBV27 and TRBJ1-2; 9 bases fit TRBD1. This CDR3 is built from 15 residues. Germline V gene sequence: CDR1 MNHEY, CDR2 SMNVEV (reference sequence). V lost 1 base and J lost 8; bases outside the gene matches: 8. CDR3: CASSLYRGQGDGYTF. The CDR3 coding sequence is TGTGCCAGCAGTTTATACCGGGGACAGGGAGACGGCTACACCTTC.

This chain connects TRBV28 to TRBJ1-1; D is unresolved. This CDR3 has 14 residues. The germline gives CDR1 MDHEN, CDR2 SYDVKM. V lost 2 bases, J lost 1 base, and 8 bases lay in between. The CDR3 loop is CASSLSNTNTEAFF. The CDR3 bases are TGTGCCAGCAGTTTAAGCAATACGAACACTGAAGCTTTCTTT. The variable domain in full, with the rest retrieved from reference TRBV28 and TRBJ1-1, is DVKVTQSSRYLVKRTGEKVFLECVQDMDHENMFWYRQDPGLGLRLIYFSYDVKMKEKGDIPEGYSVSREKKERFSLILESASTNQTSMYLCASSLSNTNTEAFFGQGTRLTVV.

The chain has TRBV19 and TRBJ2-1; 12 nucleotides align to TRBD2. Trimming removed 5 bases from V and 7 bases from J; junction bases left unmatched: 6. The CDR3 is 15 residues long. Germline V gene lookup returns CDR1 LNHDA and CDR2 SQIVND (reference sequence). The chain's CDR3 is CASSLGTSGSNEQFF. CDR3 sequence (DNA): TGTGCCAGTAGTTTAGGGACTAGCGGGTCTAATGAGCAGTTCTTC.

Details on this clone: Other DNA sequences of this sample code for an identical CDR3. This chain uses TRBV11-2 with TRBJ1-1; 7 nucleotides align to TRBD1. CDR3 length equals 14 residues. J lost 0 bases, V lost 5 bases, and 3 bases had no gene match. Germline V gene lookup returns CDR1 SGHAT and CDR2 FQNNGV. The CDR3 DNA reads TGTGCCAGCAGCCAGACAGGGTTGAACACTGAAGCTTTCTTT. Protein product: CASSQTGLNTEAFF. Combining the CDR3 with reference TRBV11-2 and TRBJ1-1 gives the whole variable domain EAGVAQSPRYKIIEKRQSVAFWCNPISGHATLYWYQQILGQGPKLLIQFQNNGVVDDSQLPKDRFSAERLKGVDSTLKIQPAKLEDSAVYLCASSQTGLNTEAFFGQGTRLTVV.

The chain joins TRBV2 to TRBJ1-2; the match to TRBD1 covers 11 bases. This CDR3 is built from 17 residues. Germline V gene data show CDR1 as SNHLY and CDR2 as FYNNEI. V trimming: 0 bases; J trimming: 4 bases; junction bases outside the gene matches: 7. CDR3 protein: CASSEARGQGAFYGYTF. The DNA of the CDR3 is TGTGCCAGCAGTGAAGCGCGAGGACAGGGGGCTTTCTATGGCTACACCTTC.